This TCR beta chain was identified during a study of blood T cell repertoires in COVID-19. Study-level information: There were acute and convalescent COVID-19 samples, and they came from the United States, Italy and Spain. Sample material is recorded as cDNA or gDNA derived from T cells, B-cell-depleted T cells, or PBMCs.

Authors' processing steps: Reference gene primer amplification yielded estimated nucleated cell counts. The repertoire was sequenced with immunoSEQ multiplex PCR; TCRdb's copy has only in-frame clones and lacks some. That table gives V, J and clone size, and the DNA gave D and trimming. In the table there are roughly 300,000 clones, approximately 91% of which are singletons. This CDR3 has 16 amino acids. Trimming at V came to 4 bases and at J to 2 bases, leaving 7 bases not matched to a gene. Germline values: CDR1 SNHLY, CDR2 FYNNEI. This clone was seen just once. The source is a young man with active or convalescent COVID-19. The chain recombines TRBV2 with TRBJ2-7, with 11 bases aligning to TRBD2. Sequences were obtained from peripheral blood. The CDR3 protein is CASSGGGTSGTYEQYF. As DNA, the CDR3 is TGTGCCAGCAGTGGAGGGGGGACTAGCGGAACCTACGAGCAGTACTTC.